The present TCR beta chain was sequenced within a study of T cell repertoires in aging, cancer and after chemotherapy. Across the whole study: Healthy donor repertoires were recorded over several months to years and showed clear clonal overlap. The whole study produced a dataset of some 9 million TCR reads.

Findings and caveats of the study: Healthy donors lost TCR diversity with age mainly through richness, cancer patients through richness and evenness. Across the chemotherapy interval, each cancer cohort showed higher median generation probability, suggesting thymic rebound.

As regards this clonotype: Its specificity is not known.

Rearranged V-D-J TRB sequences were amplified with a mixed TRB-A/B primer pool. TCRdb reprocessed the multiplex PCR reads with MiXCR, giving one entry per CDR3 protein. The sample has several thousand distinct CDR3 sequences, 35% seen once; the top ten hold about 41%. The CDR3 is 14 amino acids. V was pared by 5 bases and J by 1 base, with 9 bases between. CDR1 is LNHDA, CDR2 SQIVND, per germline (reference sequence). Amplification of TCR beta used genomic DNA extracted from peripheral blood. V gene TRBV19 combines with J gene TRBJ1-5; D call uncertain. The specimen sequenced was blood. The source is a human donor in good health. CDR3: CASSDLGSNQPQHF. The CDR3 bases are TGTGCCAGTAGTGATTTGGGGAGCAATCAGCCCCAGCATTTT. The whole variable domain, filled in from reference TRBV19 and TRBJ1-5, reads DGGITQSPKYLFRKEGQNVTLSCEQNLNHDAMYWYRQDPGQGLRLIYYSQIVNDFQKGDIAEGYSVSREKKESFPLTVTSAQKNPTAFYLCASSDLGSNQPQHFGDGTRLSIL.